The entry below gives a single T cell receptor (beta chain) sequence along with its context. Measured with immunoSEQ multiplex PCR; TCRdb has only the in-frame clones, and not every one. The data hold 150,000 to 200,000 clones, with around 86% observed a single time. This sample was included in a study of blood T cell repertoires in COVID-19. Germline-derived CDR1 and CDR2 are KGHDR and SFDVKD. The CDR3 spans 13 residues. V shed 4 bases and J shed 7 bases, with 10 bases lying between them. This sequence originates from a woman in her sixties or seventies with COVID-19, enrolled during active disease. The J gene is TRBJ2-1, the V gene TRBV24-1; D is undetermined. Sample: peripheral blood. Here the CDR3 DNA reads TGTGCCACCAGTGAGAGTATCACTAATGAGCAGTTCTTC. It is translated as CATSESITNEQFF.